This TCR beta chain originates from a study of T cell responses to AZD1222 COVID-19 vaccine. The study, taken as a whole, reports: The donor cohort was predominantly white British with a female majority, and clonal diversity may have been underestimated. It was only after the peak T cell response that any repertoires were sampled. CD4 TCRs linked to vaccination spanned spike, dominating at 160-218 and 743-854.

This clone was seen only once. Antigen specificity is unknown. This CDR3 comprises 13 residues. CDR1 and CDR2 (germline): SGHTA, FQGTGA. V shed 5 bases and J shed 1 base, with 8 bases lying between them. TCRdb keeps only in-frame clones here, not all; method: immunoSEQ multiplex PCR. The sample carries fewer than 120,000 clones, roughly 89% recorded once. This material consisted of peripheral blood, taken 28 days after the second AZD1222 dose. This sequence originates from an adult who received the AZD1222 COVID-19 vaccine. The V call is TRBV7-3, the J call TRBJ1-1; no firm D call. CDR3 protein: CASSPQANTEAFF. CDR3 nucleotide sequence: TGTGCCAGCAGCCCTCAGGCGAACACTGAAGCTTTCTTT.